The clone carrying this TCR beta chain was observed at least ten times. As yet, its antigen is unknown. CDR3 length: 14 amino acids. V was shortened by 3 bases and J by 10 bases, with 18 bases between the two germline ends. From germline, CDR1 is MDHEN and CDR2 SYDVKM. This record belongs to a study of regulatory T cells in long-lasting Graves disease. Notes on the study in general: Newly diagnosed disease favored TRBV20-1 and TRBJ2-1 over persistent disease. Persistent-disease Graves' patients showed less TCR diversity than new cases.

Time point in this sample: newly diagnosed GD, antithyroid drugs for less than 3 months. PBMC-extracted RNA yielded the TCR library. CDR3 regions were amplified by Arm-PCR using iRepertoire HTBI primers to build TCR beta libraries. Authors' analysis steps: The identification of about 68 TRBV and roughly 14 TRBJ segments was made across samples. MiXCR, applied by TCRdb to the multiplex PCR reads, yields one record per CDR3 protein. These V and J calls derive from TCRdb rather than the authors' analysis. The sample records roughly 420,000 distinct CDR3 sequences, 15% to 18% being singletons. The sequence was collected from a female donor with Graves disease. This specimen was peripheral blood mononuclear cells (PBMCs), taken at new diagnosis, from a patient treated with antithyroid drugs. The gene calls are TRBV28 and TRBJ1-2; D is unclear. For the CDR3, the DNA is TGTGCCAGCAGTTTTGAAGGATTTGAAGTTGACTACACCTTC. This sequence encodes CASSFEGFEVDYTF.